These T cell receptor beta chains were read from a single sample in a study of human T cells and chemical hapten exposure. TCRdb itself ran the RACE reads through MiXCR, one entry per CDR3 protein. The top ten hold just under 3.5% of the sample, which has some 65,000 distinct CDR3 sequences, approximately 6.1% seen once. Sequences were obtained from whole blood. The receptor source for this set is a female donor in good health. Some clones in this sample may be carry-over from other donors' samples. CDR3s include the opening cysteine and the closing phenylalanine or tryptophan. D genes are given only for firm matches. Expanded clones get a size class; other rows say once, few or many, or leave the size out.

>TRBJ2-5|few|TRBV29-1|NA
CSGGGPGPMETQYF
TGCAGCGGGGGGGGGCCGGGGCCGATGGAGACCCAGTACTTC
>TRBJ2-3|few|TRBV20-1|NA
CSASAWGLSTDTQYF
TGCAGTGCTAGTGCCTGGGGACTTAGCACAGATACGCAGTATTTT
>TRBJ2-5|many|TRBV6-2/TRBV6-3|NA
CASSIQRQVETQYF
TGTGCCAGCAGTATCCAGCGGCAGGTGGAGACCCAGTACTTC
>TRBJ2-7|few|TRBV14|NA
CASSRGLRMSSYEQYF
TGTGCCAGCAGCCGCGGCCTCAGAATGAGCTCCTACGAGCAGTACTTC
>TRBJ1-4|few|TRBV28|TRBD1
CASKQGGTNEKLFF
TGTGCCAGCAAGCAGGGGGGGACTAATGAAAAACTGTTTTTT
>TRBJ2-5|few|TRBV6-5|TRBD2
CASSYSGRARETQYF
TGTGCCAGCAGTTACAGCGGGAGGGCCAGGGAGACCCAGTACTTC
>TRBJ1-6|few|TRBV7-2|NA
CASSLRSRDHNYSPLHF
TGTGCCAGCAGCTTACGGAGTCGGGACCACAATTATTCACCCCTCCACTTT
>TRBJ2-3|many|TRBV2|NA
CASSGDNSRGGTQYF
TGTGCCAGCAGTGGAGACAATTCCAGGGGTGGTACGCAGTATTTT
>TRBJ1-1|many|TRBV10-3|NA
CAISEQKAGRIGVDTEAFF
TGTGCCATCAGTGAGCAGAAGGCAGGGAGAATAGGGGTGGACACTGAAGCTTTCTTT
>TRBJ2-3|many|TRBV6-1|TRBD1
CAGGRDRTSTDTQYF
TGTGCCGGGGGAAGGGACAGAACTAGCACAGATACGCAGTATTTT
>TRBJ1-5|few|TRBV7-9|TRBD1
CASSLRRDRGCQPQHF
TGTGCCAGCAGCTTACGGCGGGACAGGGGGTGTCAGCCCCAGCATTTT
>TRBJ2-7|many|TRBV29-1|NA
CSVVGLDEQYF
TGCAGCGTTGTCGGGTTAGACGAGCAGTACTTC
>TRBJ2-7|NA|TRBV5-5|NA
CASSLSAIYEQYF
TGTGCCAGCAGCTTGAGCGCAATTTACGAGCAGTACTTC
>TRBJ1-1|NA|TRBV6-2/TRBV6-3|TRBD1
CASRETGADTEAFF
TGTGCCAGCAGGGAGACAGGGGCGGACACTGAAGCTTTCTTT
>TRBJ2-7|many|TRBV28|TRBD1
CASSDIGQGHYEQYF
TGTGCCAGCAGTGACATAGGACAGGGACACTACGAGCAGTACTTC
>TRBJ2-1|few|TRBV12-3/TRBV12-4|TRBD2
CASRLLGQTSGRSNEQFF
TGTGCCAGCAGGCTCTTGGGCCAGACTAGCGGGAGGTCCAATGAGCAGTTCTTC
>TRBJ2-1|many|TRBV29-1|NA
CSVEPQGNEQFF
TGCAGCGTTGAACCACAGGGTAATGAGCAGTTCTTC
>TRBJ1-4|few|TRBV7-2|TRBD1
CASSSGGYNEKLFF
TGTGCCAGCAGCTCAGGGGGCTATAATGAAAAACTGTTTTTT
>TRBJ2-3|many|TRBV6-1|TRBD1
CASRNPAGQGADTQYF
TGTGCCAGCAGGAACCCGGCAGGTCAGGGGGCAGATACGCAGTATTTT
>TRBJ2-3|many|TRBV28|TRBD2
CASRPGLGMTDTQYF
TGTGCCAGCAGGCCGGGACTAGGGATGACAGATACGCAGTATTTT
>TRBJ2-1|many|TRBV11-2|NA
CASTRGRENNEQFF
TGTGCCAGCACCCGAGGTCGGGAGAACAATGAGCAGTTCTTC
>TRBJ2-7|NA|TRBV28|TRBD2
CASSFPSGRGKYEQYF
TGTGCCAGCAGTTTCCCTAGCGGGAGGGGGAAGTACGAGCAGTACTTC
>TRBJ2-7|NA|TRBV6-1|TRBD2
CASSQAGPYEQYF
TGTGCCAGCAGTCAAGCGGGGCCCTACGAGCAGTACTTC
>TRBJ1-2|many|TRBV4-1|TRBD1
CASSQWTGVPSNYGYTF
TGCGCCAGCAGCCAATGGACAGGGGTTCCTTCTAACTATGGCTACACCTTC
>TRBJ2-7|many|TRBV11-2|TRBD2
CASRPRTSSSYEQYF
TGTGCCAGCAGACCCCGGACTAGCTCCTCCTACGAGCAGTACTTC
>TRBJ2-3|many|TRBV7-2|TRBD2
CASSPRRAGGNTQYF
TGTGCCAGCAGCCCCCGTCGAGCGGGAGGAAATACGCAGTATTTT
>TRBJ2-1|many|TRBV20-1|NA
CSARDQPGRVSYNEQFF
TGCAGTGCTAGAGATCAGCCGGGCAGGGTCTCCTACAATGAGCAGTTCTTC
>TRBJ2-7|NA|TRBV28|TRBD1
CASSLTGTGTYEQYF
TGTGCCAGCAGTTTAACCGGGACAGGGACCTACGAGCAGTACTTC
>TRBJ1-2|many|TRBV5-6|NA
CASRSTENYGYTF
TGTGCCAGCAGATCGACAGAGAACTATGGCTACACCTTC
>TRBJ1-2|few|TRBV11-2|NA
CASSFARGLGYGYTF
TGTGCCAGCAGCTTTGCTCGGGGGCTTGGCTATGGCTACACCTTC
>TRBJ2-3|NA|TRBV5-5|TRBD2
CASSLGLLSGKADTQYF
TGTGCCAGCAGCTTGGGCCTCCTTAGCGGGAAAGCAGATACGCAGTATTTT
>TRBJ1-1|NA|TRBV25-1|TRBD1
CASSQGAGEAFF
TGTGCCAGCAGTCAGGGGGCCGGTGAAGCTTTCTTT
>TRBJ1-3|many|TRBV5-6|NA
CASSVPGPGGGNTIYF
TGTGCCAGCAGCGTACCGGGACCCGGGGGCGGAAACACCATATATTTT
>TRBJ1-5|few|TRBV12-3/TRBV12-4|NA
CASSLSQGWVQPQHF
TGTGCCAGCAGTTTATCACAGGGCTGGGTTCAGCCCCAGCATTTT
>TRBJ2-7|many|TRBV5-1|NA
CASSLVPRQYEQYF
TGCGCCAGCAGCTTGGTACCGCGGCAATACGAGCAGTACTTC
>TRBJ2-5|NA|TRBV5-4|TRBD2
CASSFLAEPQETQYF
TGTGCCAGCAGCTTCCTAGCGGAGCCACAAGAGACCCAGTACTTC
>TRBJ2-5|NA|TRBV5-1|NA
CASSYGTQQETQYF
TGCGCCAGCAGCTACGGGACACAACAAGAGACCCAGTACTTC
>TRBJ2-7|many|TRBV12-3/TRBV12-4|NA
CASRGPKSLYYEQYF
TGTGCCAGCAGGGGACCCAAAAGTTTGTACTACGAGCAGTACTTC
>TRBJ1-5|few|TRBV24-1|TRBD1
CATSDGGQGSNQPQHF
TGTGCCACCAGTGATGGGGGACAGGGGAGCAATCAGCCCCAGCATTTT
>TRBJ2-4|NA|TRBV27|NA
CASSLSPAKNIQYF
TGTGCCAGCAGTTTATCTCCGGCCAAAAACATTCAGTACTTC
>TRBJ2-2|few|TRBV11-2|NA
CASSLVGGMNTGELFF
TGTGCCAGCAGCTTAGTTGGGGGGATGAACACCGGGGAGCTGTTTTTT
>TRBJ2-5|few|TRBV7-9|TRBD2
CASSFPSMIAGGLQETQYF
TGTGCCAGCAGCTTCCCCTCCATGATAGCGGGAGGGCTGCAAGAGACCCAGTACTTC
>TRBJ2-3|few|TRBV10-3|NA
CAISEPTTDTDTQYF
TGTGCCATCAGTGAGCCGACGACAGACACAGATACGCAGTATTTT